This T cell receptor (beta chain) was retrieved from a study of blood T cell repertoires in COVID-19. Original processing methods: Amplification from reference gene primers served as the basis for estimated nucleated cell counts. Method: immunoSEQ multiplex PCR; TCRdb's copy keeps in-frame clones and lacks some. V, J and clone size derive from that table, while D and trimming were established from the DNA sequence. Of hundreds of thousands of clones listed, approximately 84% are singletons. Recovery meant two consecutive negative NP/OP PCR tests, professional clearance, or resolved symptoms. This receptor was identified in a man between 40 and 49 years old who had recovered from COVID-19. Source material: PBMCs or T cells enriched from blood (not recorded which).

The CDR3 sequence: CASSLGTGAATEAFF. Written as DNA, the CDR3 is TGTGCCAGCAGCTTAGGTACAGGGGCAGCCACTGAAGCTTTCTTT. The gene calls are TRBV7-8 and TRBJ1-1; TRBD1 matches at 7 bases. The CDR3 spans 15 residues. CDR1 and CDR2 (germline): SGHVS, FQNEAQ. The J segment lost 4 bases and the V segment lost 1 base, leaving 6 bases of the junction unmatched. Full variable domain (rest looked up from reference TRBV7-8 and TRBJ1-1): GAGVSQSPRYKVAKRGQDVALRCDPISGHVSLFWYQQALGQGPEFLTYFQNEAQLDKSGLPSDRFFAERPEGSVSTLKIQRTQQEDSAVYLCASSLGTGAATEAFFGQGTRLTVV.